The 9 T cell receptor beta chains given below trace back to one sample, sequenced in a study of identical twins. TCRdb used MiXCR to reprocess the 5' RACE reads, holding one entry per CDR3 protein. The sample yields hundreds of thousands of distinct CDR3 sequences, 20% to 25% seen once. This same sample was also taken into another study, of yellow fever vaccine responses in identical twins.

What was sequenced was CD4+ T cells sorted from blood. Source of these receptors: a woman in her late teens or twenties in good health.

A few counts support this clonotype. The V gene is TRBV20-1, the J gene TRBJ2-1, with 12 bases matching TRBD2. Unmatched junction bases numbered 7, after V lost 4 bases and J lost 3 bases. CDR3 length equals 16 residues. The germline gives CDR1 DFQATT, CDR2 SNEGSKA (reference sequence). The DNA of the CDR3 is TGCAGTGCTAAGGGACTAGCGGGTATCTTCTACAATGAGCAGTTCTTC. Its translation is CSAKGLAGIFYNEQFF.

This chain joins TRBV11-1 and TRBJ2-7; D might be TRBD1 (5 bases). Germline V gene sequence: CDR1 SGHAT, CDR2 FQDESV (reference sequence). CDR3 length: 15 residues. V dropped 1 base and J dropped 3 bases, with 13 bases sitting between them. The CDR3 bases are TGTGCCAGCAGCTTAGTCGCGACAGCCGTCTACGAGCAGTACTTC. Translating it yields CASSLVATAVYEQYF.

The chain is built from TRBV29-1 and TRBJ1-5; D possibly corresponds to TRBD1 (6 bases). Trimming removed 6 bases from V and 0 bases from J, with 15 bases in between. The germline V gene has CDR1 SQVTM and CDR2 ANQGSEA. CDR3 length: 15 residues. The CDR3 is CSVLEDSFSNQPQHF. CDR3 coding DNA: TGCAGCGTGCTCGAGGACAGTTTTAGCAATCAGCCCCAGCATTTT.

This clonotype has more than one count but fewer than ten. V usage is TRBV5-1 and J usage is TRBJ1-2, with D possibly matching TRBD1 (6 bases). V lost 4 bases, J lost 4 bases, and 14 bases lay in between. There are 14 residues in the CDR3. Germline V gene lookup returns CDR1 SGHRS and CDR2 YFSETQ. CDR3: CASSPNGGAYGYTF. The CDR3 DNA is TGCGCCAGCAGCCCCAATGGGGGGGCCTATGGCTACACCTTC.

Remarks on this clonotype: One end of the junction does not line up with germline, which may come from a read error. The chain uses TRBV6-1 and TRBJ2-7, with TRBD1 matching over 8 bases. The CDR3 is made up of 11 amino acids. Looked up from germline, CDR1 is MNHNS and CDR2 is SASEGT. The CDR3 loop is CASSEAGTGGF. CDR3 nucleotides: TGTGCCAGCAGTGAAGCCGGGACAGGAGGGTTC.

The chain recombines TRBV10-3 with TRBJ2-7; D might be TRBD2 (5 bases). The V gene lost 5 bases and the J gene lost 7 bases, with 12 bases spanning the gap. The CDR3 loop spans 12 amino acids. CDR1 ENHRY and CDR2 SYGVKD come from the germline V gene. CDR3 bases: TGTGCCATCAGTAAATCTCGGGGTGAGCAGTACGTC. Translated: CAISKSRGEQYV.

A few counts support this clonotype. This sequence joins TRBV12-3 or TRBV12-4 and TRBJ1-6; weak D call: TRBD1 (5 bases). The CDR3 sequence is 15 residues long. V dropped 6 bases and J dropped 6 bases, with 15 bases sitting between them. CDR3 sequence (DNA): TGTGCCAGCAGCGGCCCCGGGGCGCTTAATTCACCCCTCCACTTT. This codes for CASSGPGALNSPLHF.

This clonotype has more than one count but fewer than ten. The V gene is TRBV20-1, the J gene TRBJ2-1; tentatively, D is TRBD1 or TRBD2 (5 bases each). This CDR3 is 13 amino acids long. Deletions cut 6 bases from V and 7 bases from J, with 16 bases between. Germline V gene sequence: CDR1 DFQATT, CDR2 SNEGSKA (reference sequence). This CDR3 is CSAPTMGVNEQFF. The CDR3 nucleotides read TGCAGTGCCCCAACAATGGGGGTAAATGAGCAGTTCTTC.

In its sample, this clonotype was seen once. The chain links TRBV5-5 to TRBJ2-5, with 8 bases identical to TRBD1. Germline loops: CDR1 SGHKS, CDR2 YYEKEE (reference sequence). J lost 2 bases, V lost 6 bases, and 0 bases had no gene match. The CDR3 contains 12 residues. Here the CDR3 DNA reads TGTGCCAGCAACAGGGGGCAAGAGACCCAGTACTTC. This gives the protein CASNRGQETQYF.